What follows are 10 T cell receptor beta chains derived from one specimen sequenced in a study of Graves' ophthalmopathy and Graves' hyperthyroidism. From RNA, the CDR3 regions of TCR beta chains were amplified and sequenced. Second-round multiplex PCR came after a first-round RT-PCR that employed HTBI primers. TCRdb independently ran MiXCR on the multiplex PCR reads; one entry per CDR3 protein. The table includes about 740,000 distinct CDR3 sequences, 40% detected once. Material for sequencing was peripheral blood. These receptors all come from an adult man with Graves' ophthalmopathy.

The genes are TRBV7-3 and TRBJ2-2; tentative D call: TRBD2 (6 bases). Trimming took 5 bases from V and 4 from J, leaving 11 bases between them. The CDR3 length is 14 residues. Looked up from germline, CDR1 is SGHTA and CDR2 is FQGTGA. The CDR3 sequence: CASSQGTGTGELFF. DNA of the CDR3: TGTGCCAGCAGCCAAGGGACTGGCACCGGGGAGCTGTTTTTT.

The J gene is TRBJ1-4, the V gene TRBV6-5, with 7 bases aligning to TRBD1. The CDR3 length is 15 residues. Germline V CDR1 and CDR2: MNHEY, SVGAGI. Unmatched junction bases numbered 8, after V lost 2 bases and J lost 8 bases. CDR3 coding DNA: TGTGCCAGCAGTTACCTTGGGACAGAGCGCGAAAAACTGTTTTTT. It translates to CASSYLGTEREKLFF.

This clonotype appeared a few times. V gene TRBV25-1 combines with J gene TRBJ2-2; 7 bases line up with TRBD1. Germline CDR1 and CDR2: MGHDK and SYGVNS. The CDR3 consists of 18 residues. Trimming at V came to 5 bases and at J to 2 bases, leaving 14 bases not matched to a gene. The CDR3 here is CASSIGETGTANTGELFF. In DNA form, the CDR3 reads TGTGCCAGCAGTATCGGCGAGACCGGGACAGCCAACACCGGGGAGCTGTTTTTT.

The gene calls are TRBV2 and TRBJ2-3; D remains unclear. This CDR3 contains 14 residues. Trimming pared 6 bases from V and 4 bases from J, leaving 14 bases between. Germline CDR1 is SNHLY and CDR2 is FYNNEI. The CDR3 region has the DNA TGTGCCAGCAGATTCGGCAGTTCAGCAGATACGCAGTATTTT. Its translation is CASRFGSSADTQYF. The variable domain in full, with the rest retrieved from reference TRBV2 and TRBJ2-3, is EPEVTQTPSHQVTQMGQEVILRCVPISNHLYFYWYRQILGQKVEFLVSFYNNEISEKSEIFDDQFSVERPDGSNFTLKIRSTKLEDSAMYFCASRFGSSADTQYFGPGTRLTVL.

The chain uses TRBV25-1 and TRBJ2-2; no clear D. This CDR3 has 11 amino acids. Germline values: CDR1 MGHDK, CDR2 SYGVNS. V was trimmed by 8 bases and J by 8 bases, leaving 9 bases between them. This CDR3 reads CASHSGGELFF. The CDR3 nucleotides read TGTGCCAGCCATTCCGGTGGGGAGCTGTTTTTT.

The V call is TRBV4-2, the J call TRBJ1-2, with 7 bases that match TRBD1. Germline loops: CDR1 LGHNA, CDR2 YNFKEQ. V was clipped by 3 bases and J by 8 bases; unmatched bases: 12. The CDR3 covers 15 residues. DNA for the CDR3: TGTGCCAGCAGCCAGGTTATGGTGACAGGGTACGGCTACACCTTC. This codes for CASSQVMVTGYGYTF.

As regards this clonotype: A much larger clone differs from this one at a single base, so this may be a read error. This chain uses TRBV10-3 with TRBJ2-2, with TRBD1 identical over 8 bases. The V gene's germline CDR1 is ENHRY and CDR2 SYGVKD. V lost 3 bases to trimming and J lost 4 bases; unmatched junction nucleotides: 4. The CDR3 length is 15 residues. The CDR3 reads CAISDGQGSTGELFF. CDR3 nucleotides: TGTGCCATCAGTGATGGACAGGGAAGCACCGGGGAGCTGTTTTTT.

This clonotype was recorded many times. This rearrangement joins TRBV10-3 to TRBJ1-2; D ambiguous. V was trimmed by 0 bases and J by 7 bases, leaving 6 bases between them. The germline gives CDR1 ENHRY, CDR2 SYGVKD. CDR3 size: 12 residues. Here the CDR3 DNA reads TGTGCCATCAGTGAGTCGCCCTTTGGCTACACCTTC. This gives the protein CAISESPFGYTF.

In its sample, this clonotype was seen once. The chain carries TRBV10-2 and TRBJ2-6, with no clear D. Germline V gene sequence: CDR1 WSHSY, CDR2 SAAADI. V lost 6 bases and J 4 bases, leaving 16 bases between the germline ends. The CDR3 contains 16 residues. CDR3 sequence reads: CASRKPGRAGANVLTF. The CDR3 DNA is TGCGCCAGCAGGAAACCGGGTCGTGCCGGGGCCAACGTCCTGACTTTC.

There are a few counts of this clonotype. The rearrangement links TRBV19 to TRBJ2-7, with 8 bases fitting TRBD1. The V segment lost 3 bases and the J segment 3 bases; nucleotides outside the gene matches: 7. The CDR3 has 15 residues. Germline-derived CDR1 and CDR2 are LNHDA and SQIVND (reference sequence). The CDR3 bases are TGTGCCAGTAGTATGCCCGGGACAGGAGACTACGAGCAGTACTTC. This gives the protein CASSMPGTGDYEQYF.